The rows below give T cell receptor beta chains drawn from one sample of a study of early stage breast cancer tumors. Measured with immunoSEQ multiplex PCR; TCRdb has only the in-frame clones, and not every one. The repertoire has about 7,900 clones, 62% of them found once; the top ten carry roughly 6.4%. The specimen was breast tumor tissue. All receptors derive from a person aged 65-85 years with breast cancer. Each CDR3 is given with its conserved first and last residue. Fields, in order: V gene, J gene, D gene, clone size, CDR3 DNA, CDR3 protein. The D gene is left open where the match is weak. The listing skips clone size in some rows; elsewhere it reads once, few, many or a size class.

V gene: TRBV11-1
J gene: TRBJ2-4
D gene: -
clone size: few
CDR3 DNA: TGTGCCAGCAGCCCGCGGACAAAAGAAAACATTCAGTACTTC
CDR3 protein: CASSPRTKENIQYF

V gene: TRBV5-5
J gene: TRBJ2-2
D gene: -
clone size: -
CDR3 DNA: TGTGCCAGCAGCTTGGGGGTTGGGGGGAGCACCGGGGAGCTGTTTTTT
CDR3 protein: CASSLGVGGSTGELFF

V gene: TRBV4-3
J gene: TRBJ2-5
D gene: -
clone size: -
CDR3 DNA: TGCGCCAGCAGCCAAGTCGGCGGGGGCGTCCGGGAGACCCAGTACTTC
CDR3 protein: CASSQVGGGVRETQYF

V gene: TRBV7-2
J gene: TRBJ1-3
D gene: -
clone size: -
CDR3 DNA: TGTGCCAGCAGCACAAGGACAGGAAACACCATATATTTT
CDR3 protein: CASSTRTGNTIYF

V gene: TRBV19
J gene: TRBJ2-3
D gene: -
clone size: few
CDR3 DNA: TGTGCCAGTAGCCACAGGGTCGGGTTGGATACGCAGTATTTT
CDR3 protein: CASSHRVGLDTQYF

V gene: TRBV28
J gene: TRBJ1-1
D gene: -
clone size: medium-sized
CDR3 DNA: TGTGCCACCACTGGGGGGTTCACTGAAGCTTTCTTT
CDR3 protein: CATTGGFTEAFF

V gene: TRBV19
J gene: TRBJ2-1
D gene: TRBD2
clone size: -
CDR3 DNA: TGTGCCAGTAGTAGGGGAGCGGGGTACAATGAGCAGTTCTTC
CDR3 protein: CASSRGAGYNEQFF

V gene: TRBV10-3
J gene: TRBJ2-7
D gene: TRBD1
clone size: -
CDR3 DNA: TGTGCCATCAGTACCAGGACAGGGGACTACGAGCAGTACTTC
CDR3 protein: CAISTRTGDYEQYF

V gene: TRBV5-5
J gene: TRBJ2-7
D gene: TRBD2
clone size: -
CDR3 DNA: TGTGCCAGCAGCTTGGTGAGCGGGGGATCATACGAGCAGTACTTC
CDR3 protein: CASSLVSGGSYEQYF

V gene: TRBV6-1
J gene: TRBJ1-1
D gene: -
clone size: few
CDR3 DNA: TGTGCCAGCAGACGTCTAGAGGGGAACACTGAAGCTTTCTTT
CDR3 protein: CASRRLEGNTEAFF